One and the same sample provided the 20 T cell receptor beta chains below, sequenced in a study of memory CD4+ T cells and cytomegalovirus serostatus. TCRdb's copy holds only in-frame clones and misses some; the assay was immunoSEQ multiplex PCR. The sample records around 50,000 clones, 80% to 90% being singletons. The sort gate was single viable CD3+CD4+CD8-CD45RO+ cells for memory CD4+ T cells. The sequenced sample was memory CD4+ T cells from blood. Receptors were obtained from an adult in good health and CMV-seronegative.

This chain connects TRBV19 to TRBJ2-7, with D possibly matching TRBD2 (6 bases). CDR1 LNHDA and CDR2 SQIVND come from the germline V gene (reference sequence). V was trimmed by 4 bases and J by 6 bases, leaving 19 bases between them. The CDR3 totals 15 residues. CDR3 protein: CASSRLGGVPIEQYF. The CDR3 DNA is TGTGCCAGTAGTAGGTTGGGGGGAGTTCCGATCGAGCAGTACTTC.

The chain carries TRBV4-1 and TRBJ2-1, with a weak D call TRBD1 (5 bases). The germline gives CDR1 MGHRA, CDR2 YSYEKL. Trimming shortened V by 4 bases and J by 1 base, and 14 bases separated the two germline ends. This CDR3 is built from 16 residues. CDR3 sequence reads: CASSPHKGLSYNEQFF. CDR3 nucleotides: TGCGCCAGCAGCCCGCATAAGGGGTTGTCCTACAATGAGCAGTTCTTC.

The chain joins TRBV4-2 to TRBJ2-5, with D hard to call. The CDR3 has 14 amino acids. V was clipped by 3 bases and J by 1 base, with 9 bases between them. Germline assignment: CDR1 LGHNA and CDR2 YNFKEQ. The chain's CDR3 is CASSQPASQETQYF. The CDR3 coding sequence is TGTGCCAGCAGCCAGCCCGCTTCCCAAGAGACCCAGTACTTC.

The chain couples TRBV28 to TRBJ2-7, with D possibly TRBD2 on 5 matching bases. CDR1 MDHEN and CDR2 SYDVKM come from the germline V gene. The CDR3 covers 16 residues. Trimming took off 6 bases at V and 2 bases at J, with 20 bases between the two ends. The CDR3 here is CASSPAGEPITYEQYF. The DNA of the CDR3 is TGTGCCAGCAGCCCCGCCGGGGAGCCAATAACCTACGAGCAGTACTTC.

The chain is built from TRBV10-3 and TRBJ2-1; 8 nucleotides match TRBD1. Per the germline V gene, CDR1 is ENHRY and CDR2 is SYGVKD. CDR3 size: 15 residues. V trimming: 6 bases; J trimming: 0 bases; junction bases outside the gene matches: 4. CDR3 protein: CAIRTGAGSYNEQFF. The CDR3 DNA follows: TGTGCCATCAGGACAGGGGCCGGCTCCTACAATGAGCAGTTCTTC.

The chain carries TRBV6-5 and TRBJ2-7; tentatively, D is TRBD1 (5 bases). This CDR3 is 16 amino acids long. V was clipped by 0 bases and J by 5 bases, with 17 bases between them. The germline gives CDR1 MNHEY, CDR2 SVGAGI. The CDR3 nucleotides are TGTGCCAGCAGTTACTCGCCCTCAGGGCAGGGCAACGAGCAGTACTTC. It codes for CASSYSPSGQGNEQYF.

The CDR3 sequence: CSARTQHTGELFF. The CDR3 bases are TGCAGCGCCCGGACCCAGCACACCGGGGAGCTGTTTTTT. The gene calls are TRBV29-1 and TRBJ2-2; D not certain. Germline V gives CDR1 SQVTM, CDR2 ANQGSEA. V lost 7 bases and J lost 3, with 12 bases in between. This CDR3 is built from 13 residues.

This rearrangement joins TRBV7-2 to TRBJ2-7; TRBD1 aligns across 9 bases. The CDR3 spans 14 residues. CDR1 SGHTA and CDR2 FQGNSA come from the germline V gene. The V gene end was trimmed by 5 bases and the J gene end by 5 bases; junction bases not matched to a gene: 7. This CDR3 reads CASSHGTGYNEQYF. The CDR3, as DNA: TGTGCCAGCAGCCACGGGACAGGGTATAACGAGCAGTACTTC.

This chain joins TRBV10-3 and TRBJ1-1; D not certain. The CDR3 is 12 residues long. With 2 bases removed from V and 7 bases from J, the gap between germline ends came to 8 bases. Germline assignment: CDR1 ENHRY and CDR2 SYGVKD. This CDR3 reads CAISEEGYEAFF. The CDR3 region has the DNA TGTGCCATCAGTGAGGAAGGGTATGAAGCTTTCTTT.

The gene calls are TRBV2 and TRBJ2-2; 11 nucleotides align to TRBD2. Germline V gives CDR1 SNHLY, CDR2 FYNNEI. With 3 bases clipped from V and 0 bases from J, the junction kept 12 bases outside the gene matches. The CDR3 loop spans 20 amino acids. In DNA form, the CDR3 reads TGTGCCAGCAGTGACACCCCCCCGGGACTAGCGGCGACGAACACCGGGGAGCTGTTTTTT. It encodes CASSDTPPGLAATNTGELFF.

The J gene is TRBJ2-7, the V gene TRBV11-3; 7 bases are shared with TRBD2. CDR3 length: 15 residues. The V gene's germline CDR1 is SGHNT and CDR2 YENEEA. Unmatched junction bases numbered 10, after V lost 4 bases and J lost 4 bases. CDR3 amino acids: CASSSPWGSGYEQYF. CDR3 sequence (DNA): TGTGCCAGCAGCTCCCCTTGGGGTAGCGGGTACGAGCAGTACTTC.

This clone is a singleton in its sample. This chain connects TRBV5-1 to TRBJ2-7; TRBD1 or TRBD2 may be the D gene (8 bases each). The germline V gene encodes CDR1 SGHRS and CDR2 YFSETQ. The CDR3 totals 15 residues. V lost 3 bases to trimming and J lost 6 bases, with 19 bases between them. CDR3 DNA sequence: TGCGCCAGCAGCTCGGATGGACAGGGACTAGGCGAGCAGTACTTC. Its protein product is CASSSDGQGLGEQYF.

This clone has only one observation. The V and J genes are TRBV10-2 and TRBJ2-3, with D hard to call. Trimming left V 5 bases short and J 0 bases short, with 9 bases between. CDR3 length: 14 residues. CDR1 and CDR2 from the germline V gene are WSHSY and SAAADI. DNA for the CDR3: TGCGCCAGCAGTCTTGGTGTGAGCACAGATACGCAGTATTTT. Translation gives CASSLGVSTDTQYF.

The chain is built from TRBV10-3 and TRBJ1-5; 7 bases map to TRBD1. The junction had 2 bases not matched to a gene; V was cut back by 5 bases and J by 4 bases. Per germline, CDR1 ENHRY and CDR2 SYGVKD. The CDR3 has 13 amino acids. The CDR3 nucleotides are TGTGCCATCAGTACAGGGGAAAATCAGCCCCAGCATTTT. Residues: CAISTGENQPQHF.

J is TRBJ2-3 and V is TRBV27; no reliable D call. The ends were cut back, 3 bases at V and 2 bases at J, with 12 bases in the middle. CDR3 length equals 15 residues. CDR1 MNHEY and CDR2 SMNVEV come from the germline V gene (reference sequence). The CDR3, as DNA: TGTGCCAGCAGTTTGGAATTCTCGTTCACAGATACGCAGTATTTT. It is translated as CASSLEFSFTDTQYF.

This clone was seen a handful of times. The chain joins TRBV7-9 to TRBJ1-2; D is unresolved. The V end was cut by 0 bases, the J end by 4 bases, with 6 bases between. Germline V gives CDR1 SEHNR, CDR2 FQNEAQ (reference sequence). CDR3 length equals 13 residues. The CDR3 loop is CASSLASFYGYTF. The DNA of the CDR3 is TGTGCCAGCAGCTTAGCCAGCTTCTATGGCTACACCTTC.

The CDR3 sequence: CASSLNRVRDEQYF. CDR3 nucleotides: TGTGCCAGCAGCCTAAACAGGGTGAGAGACGAGCAGTACTTC. V gene TRBV7-2 combines with J gene TRBJ2-7, with D possibly TRBD1 on 6 matching bases. Germline V gives CDR1 SGHTA, CDR2 FQGNSA. The CDR3 sequence is 14 residues long. Trimming cost V 5 bases and J 5 bases, with 16 bases left between them. The complete variable domain, with remaining parts taken from reference TRBV7-2 and TRBJ2-7, reads GAGVSQSPSNKVTEKGKDVELRCDPISGHTALYWYRQSLGQGLEFLIYFQGNSAPDKSGLPSDRFSAERTGGSVSTLTIQRTQQEDSAVYLCASSLNRVRDEQYFGPGTRLTVT.

This rearrangement joins TRBV11-2 to TRBJ1-5; 7 bases map to TRBD1. The germline gives CDR1 SGHAT, CDR2 FQNNGV. This CDR3 spans 14 amino acids. V dropped 5 bases and J dropped 7; count of bases not matched to a gene: 8. DNA of the CDR3: TGTGCCAGCAGCCCTAGACAGGGAGGGCAGCCCCAGCATTTT. It encodes CASSPRQGGQPQHF.

J is TRBJ2-7 and V is TRBV5-1, with TRBD1 identical over 7 bases. The length of the CDR3 is 16 residues. V shed 5 bases, J shed 1 base, and the junction held 12 bases outside the gene matches. Germline-derived CDR1 and CDR2 are SGHRS and YFSETQ. CDR3 region: CASRERTGGGSYEQYF. CDR3 nucleotides: TGCGCCAGCAGAGAGAGGACAGGCGGCGGGTCCTACGAGCAGTACTTC.

The genes are TRBV5-1 and TRBJ1-5; D remains unclear. With 0 bases removed from V and 1 base from J, the gap between germline ends came to 8 bases. Germline CDR1 and CDR2: SGHRS and YFSETQ. This CDR3 has 15 residues. The CDR3 protein is CASSLDGQSNQPQHF. The CDR3 DNA is TGCGCCAGCAGCTTGGACGGCCAGAGCAATCAGCCCCAGCATTTT. Variable domain in full (rest from reference TRBV5-1 and TRBJ1-5): KAGVTQTPRYLIKTRGQQVTLSCSPISGHRSVSWYQQTPGQGLQFLFEYFSETQRNKGNFPGRFSGRQFSNSRSEMNVSTLELGDSALYLCASSLDGQSNQPQHFGDGTRLSIL.